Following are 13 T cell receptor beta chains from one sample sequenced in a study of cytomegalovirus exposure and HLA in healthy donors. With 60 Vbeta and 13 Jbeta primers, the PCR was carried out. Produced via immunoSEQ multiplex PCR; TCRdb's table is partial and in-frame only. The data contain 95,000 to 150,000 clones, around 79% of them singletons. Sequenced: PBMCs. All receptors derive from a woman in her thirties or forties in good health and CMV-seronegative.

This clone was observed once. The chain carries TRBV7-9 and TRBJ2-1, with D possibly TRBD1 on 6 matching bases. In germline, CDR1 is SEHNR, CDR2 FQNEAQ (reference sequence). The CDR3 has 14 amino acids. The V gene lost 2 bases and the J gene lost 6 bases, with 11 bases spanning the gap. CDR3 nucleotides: TGTGCCAGCAGCTTAACCCCGACAGGCAATGAGCAGTTCTTC. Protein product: CASSLTPTGNEQFF.

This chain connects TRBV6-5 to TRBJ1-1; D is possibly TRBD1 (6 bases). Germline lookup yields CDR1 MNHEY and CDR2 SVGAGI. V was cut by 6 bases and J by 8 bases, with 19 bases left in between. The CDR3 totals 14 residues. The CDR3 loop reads CASRRPGGASEAFF. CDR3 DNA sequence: TGTGCCAGCAGACGCCCGGGGGGGGCTTCGGAAGCTTTCTTT.

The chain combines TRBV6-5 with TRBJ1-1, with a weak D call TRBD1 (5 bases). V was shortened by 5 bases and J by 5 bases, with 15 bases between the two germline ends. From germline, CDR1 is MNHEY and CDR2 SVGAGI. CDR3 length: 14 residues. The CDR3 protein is CASSPTGTPTEAFF. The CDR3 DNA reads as TGTGCCAGCAGTCCCACAGGAACGCCTACTGAAGCTTTCTTT.

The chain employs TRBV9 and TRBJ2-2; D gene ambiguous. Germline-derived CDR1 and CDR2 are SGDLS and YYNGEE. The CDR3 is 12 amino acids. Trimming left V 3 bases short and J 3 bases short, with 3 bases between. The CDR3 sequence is CASSGDTGELFF. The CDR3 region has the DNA TGTGCCAGCAGCGGCGACACCGGGGAGCTGTTTTTT.

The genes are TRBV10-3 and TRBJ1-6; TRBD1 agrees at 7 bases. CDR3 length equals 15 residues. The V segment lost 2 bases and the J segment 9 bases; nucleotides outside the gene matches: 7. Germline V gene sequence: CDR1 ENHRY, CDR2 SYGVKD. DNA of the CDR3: TGTGCCATCAGTGAGGCAACAGGGGAAGGTTCACCCCTCCACTTT. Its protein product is CAISEATGEGSPLHF.

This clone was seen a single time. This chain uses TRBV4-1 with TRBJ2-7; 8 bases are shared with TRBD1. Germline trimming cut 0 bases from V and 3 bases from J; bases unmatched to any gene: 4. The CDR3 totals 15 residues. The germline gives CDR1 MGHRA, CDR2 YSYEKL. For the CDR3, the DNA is TGCGCCAGCAGCCAAGATCGAGGACAGGGCTACGAGCAGTACTTC. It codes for CASSQDRGQGYEQYF.

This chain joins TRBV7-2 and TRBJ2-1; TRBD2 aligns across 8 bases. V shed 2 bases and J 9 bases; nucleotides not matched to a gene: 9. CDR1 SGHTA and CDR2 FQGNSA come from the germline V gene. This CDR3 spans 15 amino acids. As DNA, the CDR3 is TGTGCCAGCAGCTTAAGCGGGGGTTCGATTGGTGAGCAGTTCTTC. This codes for CASSLSGGSIGEQFF.

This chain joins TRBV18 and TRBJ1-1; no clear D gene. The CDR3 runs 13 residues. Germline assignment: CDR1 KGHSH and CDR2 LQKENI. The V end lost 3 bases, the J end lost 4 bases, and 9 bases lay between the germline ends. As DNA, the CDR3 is TGTGCCAGCTCACCCCCGTCAGTCACTGAAGCTTTCTTT. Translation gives CASSPPSVTEAFF.

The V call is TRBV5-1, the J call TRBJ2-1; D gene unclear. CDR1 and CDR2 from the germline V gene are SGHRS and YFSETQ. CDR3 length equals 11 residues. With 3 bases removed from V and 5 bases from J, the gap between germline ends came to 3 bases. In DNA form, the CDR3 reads TGCGCCAGCAGCTCGGACAATGAGCAGTTCTTC. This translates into CASSSDNEQFF.

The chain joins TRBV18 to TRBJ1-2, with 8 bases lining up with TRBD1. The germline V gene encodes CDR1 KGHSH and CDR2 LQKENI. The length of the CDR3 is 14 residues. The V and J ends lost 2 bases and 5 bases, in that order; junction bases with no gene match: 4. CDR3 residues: CASSPLGQGYGYTF. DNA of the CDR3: TGTGCCAGCTCACCATTAGGACAGGGTTATGGCTACACCTTC.

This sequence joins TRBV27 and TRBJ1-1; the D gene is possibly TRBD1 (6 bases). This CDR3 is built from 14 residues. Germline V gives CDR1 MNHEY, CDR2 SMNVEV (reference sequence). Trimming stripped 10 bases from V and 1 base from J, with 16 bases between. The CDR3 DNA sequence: TGTGCCACGTCGCCGGACAGTTCGAACACTGAAGCTTTCTTT. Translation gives CATSPDSSNTEAFF.

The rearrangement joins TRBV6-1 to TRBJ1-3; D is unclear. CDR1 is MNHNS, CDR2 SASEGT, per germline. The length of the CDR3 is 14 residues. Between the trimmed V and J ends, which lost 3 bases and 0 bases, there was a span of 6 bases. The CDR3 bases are TGTGCCAGCAGTGATACTGGCTCTGGAAACACCATATATTTT. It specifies CASSDTGSGNTIYF.

The CDR3 nucleotides read TGCGCCAGCAGCCAAGATAGGACAGGGTCCACCGAGCAGTACTTC. Translated: CASSQDRTGSTEQYF. This chain links TRBV4-3 with TRBJ2-7, with TRBD1 matching over 8 bases. Trimming removed 0 bases from V and 6 bases from J; junction bases left unmatched: 7. This CDR3 has 15 amino acids. CDR1 is LGHNA, CDR2 YSLEER, per germline.